Presented here are 14 T cell receptor beta chains from one specimen sequenced in a study of blood T cell repertoires in COVID-19. Using immunoSEQ multiplex PCR, the repertoire was profiled, and TCRdb retains in-frame clones only, with some absent. Of roughly 400,000 clones listed, approximately 90% are singletons. Sample: PBMCs or T cells enriched from blood (not recorded which). These receptors were collected from a woman aged 40 to 55 who had been exposed to COVID-19.

This chain connects TRBV5-1 to TRBJ2-5; 7 bases are a match to TRBD2. Looked up from germline, CDR1 is SGHRS and CDR2 is YFSETQ. CDR3 size: 13 residues. V shed 7 bases, J shed 0 bases, and the junction held 3 bases outside the gene matches. CDR3 in amino acids: CASSTSDQETQYF. CDR3 sequence (DNA): TGCGCCAGCTCTACTAGCGACCAAGAGACCCAGTACTTC.

The sample holds one count of this clone. The chain is built from TRBV18 and TRBJ2-7; 8 bases align to TRBD1. The junction had 15 bases not matched to a gene; V was cut back by 6 bases and J by 2 bases. Looked up from germline, CDR1 is KGHSH and CDR2 is LQKENI. The CDR3 loop spans 17 amino acids. CDR3 amino acids: CASSPLFGDRSAYEQYF. The CDR3 nucleotides read TGTGCCAGCTCCCCTCTCTTTGGGGACAGGTCCGCCTACGAGCAGTACTTC.

This chain uses TRBV3-1 (or the pseudogene TRBV3-2) with TRBJ1-1; a possible D gene is TRBD1 (5 bases). Germline CDR1 is LGHDT and CDR2 is YNNKEL (reference sequence). This CDR3 comprises 13 residues. Trimming removed 4 bases at V and 5 bases at J, with 11 bases between. CDR3: CASSPQGRTEAFF. For the CDR3, the DNA is TGTGCCAGCAGCCCCCAGGGTAGGACTGAAGCTTTCTTT.

A few counts support this clone. The genes are TRBV2 and TRBJ1-1, with D possibly being TRBD1 (5 bases). The CDR3 is 14 amino acids. Trimming removed 0 bases from V and 12 bases from J, with 17 bases in between. The germline V gene has CDR1 SNHLY and CDR2 FYNNEI. The CDR3 bases are TGTGCCAGCAGTGAAGCGGTAGGGGCCCGATCGACTTTCTTT. Its translation is CASSEAVGARSTFF.

V and J are TRBV15 and TRBJ2-3; TRBD2 might be the D (5 bases). Germline CDR1 and CDR2: LNHNV and YYDKDF (reference sequence). CDR3 length equals 14 residues. V lost 3 bases and J 11 bases, leaving 18 bases between the germline ends. CDR3 nucleotides: TGTGCCACCAGCAGGGTGGATTCGGGATATGGGCAGTATTTT. Its protein is CATSRVDSGYGQYF.

The genes are TRBV3-1 (or the pseudogene TRBV3-2) and TRBJ2-1; the D is unclear. The CDR3 is 13 amino acids. Germline-derived CDR1 and CDR2 are LGHDT and YNNKEL (reference sequence). Deletions cut 2 bases from V and 3 bases from J, with 5 bases between. The CDR3 nucleotides are TGTGCCAGCAGCCAATACTACTACAATGAGCAGTTCTTC. Its protein is CASSQYYYNEQFF.

The DNA of the CDR3 is TGTGCCAGCAGTGGGGACAGAGATGAAGCTTTCTTT. Protein sequence: CASSGDRDEAFF. This chain connects TRBV27 to TRBJ1-1; the match to TRBD1 covers 7 bases. The CDR3 sequence is 12 residues long. CDR1 is MNHEY and CDR2 is SMNVEV in the germline V gene (reference sequence). J gave up 7 bases and V 5 bases, and 4 bases lay outside the gene matches.

This sequence joins TRBV4-1 and TRBJ1-2; D uncertain. Germline CDR1 is MGHRA and CDR2 is YSYEKL. CDR3 length: 15 amino acids. V lost 0 bases and J lost 2, with 10 bases in between. The CDR3 region has the DNA TGCGCCAGCAGCCAAGAGGAGAGCCTAAACTATGGCTACACCTTC. As protein: CASSQEESLNYGYTF.

The V and J genes are TRBV21-1 and TRBJ2-7; the D call in the table, TRBD1, was not verified against the DNA. TRBV21-1 is termed a pseudogene. CDR3 length: 16 residues. The CDR3 DNA follows: TGTGCCAGCAGCAAAGACGCGGACACAAGCTCCTACGAGCAGTACTTC. Translation gives CASSKDADTSSYEQYF.

CDR3 DNA sequence: TGTGCCTGGAGTAGGACAGGGGATCAGCCCCAGCATTTT. Amino acid sequence: CAWSRTGDQPQHF. J is TRBJ1-5 and V is TRBV30; 9 nucleotides align to TRBD1. The CDR3 sequence is 13 residues long. Per the germline V gene, CDR1 is GTSNPN and CDR2 is SVGIG (reference sequence). With V trimmed by 2 bases and J by 5 bases, 1 base remained unmatched.

The genes are TRBV11-3 and TRBJ1-6; no definite D call. The germline V gene has CDR1 SGHNT and CDR2 YENEEA. With 0 bases removed from V and 10 bases from J, the gap between germline ends came to 16 bases. The CDR3 runs 16 residues. This chain's CDR3 is CASSLDSSGKVSPLHF. CDR3 coding DNA: TGTGCCAGCAGCTTAGATTCATCGGGGAAGGTCTCACCCCTCCACTTT.

CDR3 sequence reads: CARTDSYGYTF. The CDR3 DNA follows: TGTGCCAGAACAGACAGCTATGGCTACACCTTC. V gene TRBV19 combines with J gene TRBJ1-2; possibly TRBD1 for D (5 bases). V was shortened by 9 bases and J by 4 bases, with 9 bases between the two germline ends. Germline lookup yields CDR1 LNHDA and CDR2 SQIVND (reference sequence). This CDR3 spans 11 amino acids.

In its sample, this clone was seen a few times. The chain has TRBV2 and TRBJ2-1, with 8 bases identical to TRBD2. CDR3 size: 16 residues. V lost 0 bases, J lost 2 bases, and 3 bases stayed unmatched. Germline V gene data show CDR1 as SNHLY and CDR2 as FYNNEI. The CDR3 spells CASSEATSGAYNEQFF. For the CDR3, the DNA is TGTGCCAGCAGTGAAGCCACTAGCGGAGCCTACAATGAGCAGTTCTTC.

The chain employs TRBV9 and TRBJ1-6; D is unclear. This CDR3 comprises 14 residues. Germline V gives CDR1 SGDLS, CDR2 YYNGEE. The V and J ends lost 0 bases and 9 bases respectively, with 10 bases between them. The CDR3 coding sequence is TGTGCCAGCAGCGTAGGGGTTGGCGGTTCACCCCTCCACTTT. Encoded protein: CASSVGVGGSPLHF.